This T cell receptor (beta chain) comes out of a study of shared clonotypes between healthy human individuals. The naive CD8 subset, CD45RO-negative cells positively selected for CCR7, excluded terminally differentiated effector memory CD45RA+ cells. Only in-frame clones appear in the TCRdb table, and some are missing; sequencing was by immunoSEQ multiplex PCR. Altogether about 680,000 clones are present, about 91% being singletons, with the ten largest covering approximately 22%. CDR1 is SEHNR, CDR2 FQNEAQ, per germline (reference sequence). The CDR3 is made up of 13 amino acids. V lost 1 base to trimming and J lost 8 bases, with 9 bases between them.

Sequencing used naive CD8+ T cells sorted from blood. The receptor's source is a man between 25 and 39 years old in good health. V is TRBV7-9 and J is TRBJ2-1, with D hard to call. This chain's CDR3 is CASSLVSRHEQFF. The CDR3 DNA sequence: TGTGCCAGCAGCTTAGTGTCGCGCCATGAGCAGTTCTTC.